This T cell receptor (beta chain) derives from a study of T cells in Graves' hyperthyroidism and ophthalmopathy. Study-level background: Before any treatment, at initial diagnosis, peripheral blood was collected. The study's findings and limits: Blood also showed most of the thyroid clonotypes that were expanded above 0.001.

The study excluded patients with uncontrolled infection, other autoimmune disease, pregnancy or lactation. PBMCs stemmed from about 9.7 ml fresh peripheral blood. Amplification yielded TCR beta CDR3 regions, with RNA transcripts as the source. Researchers ran a first-round RT-PCR on the TCR CDR3 using the HTBI primer set. MiXCR was run by TCRdb on the multiplex PCR reads, yielding one entry per CDR3 protein. This table has 200,000 to 250,000 distinct CDR3 sequences, roughly 15% appearing once. This clonotype was seen at least ten times. The antigen remains unidentified. V was shortened by 6 bases and J by 5 bases, with 14 bases between the two germline ends. The CDR3 is 13 residues long. Germline loops: CDR1 MNHNS, CDR2 SASEGT.

The V and J genes are TRBV6-1 and TRBJ2-7; possibly TRBD2 for D (5 bases). The material sequenced was blood. This TCR came from a woman aged 18 to 35 with Graves' ophthalmopathy. For the CDR3, the DNA is TGTGCCAGCAGCCTGACGGAGGTTAACGAGCAGTACTTC. Translated, it gives CASSLTEVNEQYF.